The rows below give T cell receptor beta chains drawn from one sample of a study of cytomegalovirus exposure and HLA in healthy donors. The data were produced by immunoSEQ multiplex PCR, yet TCRdb's version contains in-frame clones alone and is incomplete. The sample lists about 130,000 clones; around 83% were seen once. Sequencing was performed on PBMCs. The receptors stem from a woman under 30 in good health and CMV-seropositive. Both conserved end residues are part of each CDR3. Fields, in order: D gene, J gene, V gene, clone size, CDR3 protein, CDR3 DNA. A D gene is named only where the DNA matches it firmly. Only some rows state a clone size, as once, few, many or a class for expanded clones.

- TRBJ1-2 TRBV5-1 - CASSLDREGWNYGYTF TGCGCCAGCAGCTTGGACAGGGAGGGATGGAACTATGGCTACACCTTC
- TRBJ2-7 TRBV29-1 - CSVGGGRSTYEQYF TGCAGCGTTGGAGGAGGGAGGAGCACCTACGAGCAGTACTTC
- TRBJ2-1 TRBV4-1 - CASSFGLGNEQFF TGCGCCAGCAGCTTCGGACTGGGGAATGAGCAGTTCTTC
TRBD1 TRBJ1-6 TRBV30 few CAWTIQGAVNSPLHF TGTGCCTGGACCATCCAGGGGGCGGTTAATTCACCCCTCCACTTT
- TRBJ2-5 TRBV9 once CASSVLPGWTQYF TGTGCCAGCAGCGTCCTACCGGGGTGGACCCAGTACTTC
TRBD1 TRBJ2-7 TRBV7-6 - CASSRGQALTYEQYF TGTGCCAGCAGCCGAGGACAGGCGTTAACCTACGAGCAGTACTTC
TRBD1 TRBJ2-7 TRBV4-1 - CASSQEWTGQYEQYF TGCGCCAGCAGCCAAGAGTGGACAGGGCAATACGAGCAGTACTTC
- TRBJ1-2 TRBV4-1 few CASSQDLSGYTF TGCGCCAGCAGCCAAGATTTGAGCGGCTACACCTTC
- TRBJ2-3 TRBV10-1 - CASSERTPSTDTQYF TGCGCCAGCAGTGAAAGGACACCAAGCACAGATACGCAGTATTTT
- TRBJ2-3 TRBV5-4 - CASSLGGPTTRATDTQYF TGTGCCAGCAGCTTGGGGGGCCCAACCACCAGAGCCACAGATACGCAGTATTTT
TRBD2 TRBJ2-3 TRBV19 - CASSIFTSGIDTQYF TGTGCCAGTAGTATATTTACTAGCGGGATAGATACGCAGTATTTT
- TRBJ2-2 TRBV25-1 - CASSPSQGPRGTGELFF TGTGCCAGCAGCCCCTCTCAGGGGCCCCGGGGCACCGGGGAGCTGTTTTTT
- TRBJ1-5 TRBV2 few CASSEGTADQPQHF TGTGCCAGCAGTGAAGGGACAGCCGATCAGCCCCAGCATTTT
TRBD1 TRBJ1-1 TRBV14 - CASSRDRNTEAFF TGTGCCAGCAGCAGGGACAGGAACACTGAAGCTTTCTTT
- TRBJ2-2 TRBV29-1 - CSVTQGSDTGELFF TGCAGCGTGACCCAGGGTTCGGACACCGGGGAGCTGTTTTTT
- TRBJ2-1 TRBV18 - CASSLQLGAELGEQFF TGTGCCAGCTCACTACAGCTAGGGGCCGAATTAGGTGAGCAGTTCTTC
TRBD2 TRBJ2-7 TRBV10-3 - CAISPTSGDLYEQYF TGTGCCATCAGCCCTACTAGCGGGGATCTCTACGAGCAGTACTTC
TRBD2 TRBJ2-1 TRBV5-1 - CASSIDSGEYNEQFF TGCGCCAGCAGCATAGATAGCGGGGAATACAATGAGCAGTTCTTC
- TRBJ1-6 TRBV7-9 - CASSISDVESPLHF TGTGCCAGCAGCATCAGCGACGTAGAGTCACCCCTCCACTTT
- TRBJ2-7 TRBV9 few CASSVITLRTEGYEQYF TGTGCCAGCAGCGTCATTACTCTCCGGACAGAAGGCTACGAGCAGTACTTC
TRBD1 TRBJ2-1 TRBV5-5 - CASRLTGGHEQFF TGTGCCAGCAGACTCACAGGGGGCCATGAGCAGTTCTTC
- TRBJ2-5 TRBV5-1 - CASREEETQYF TGCGCCAGCAGGGAGGAGGAGACCCAGTACTTC
- TRBJ1-5 TRBV5-8 - CASSSSGIRTQHF TGTGCCAGCAGCTCCTCGGGGATCCGTACCCAGCATTTT
TRBD1 TRBJ1-5 TRBV28 once CATKLGTGDAQPQHF TGTGCCACCAAACTCGGGACAGGGGACGCGCAGCCCCAGCATTTT
TRBD2 TRBJ2-1 TRBV7-2 once CASSLWAERGGNEQFF TGTGCCAGCAGCTTATGGGCGGAGCGGGGGGGCAATGAGCAGTTCTTC
- TRBJ1-5 TRBV10-3 few CAISSPDQPQHF TGTGCCATCAGCTCCCCCGATCAGCCCCAGCATTTT
TRBD2 TRBJ2-1 TRBV28 - CASSPGLAGKNEQFF TGTGCCAGCAGTCCTGGGCTAGCGGGAAAAAATGAGCAGTTCTTC
- TRBJ1-2 TRBV27 - CASSLSWVWSGSRGYTF TGTGCCAGCAGTTTATCTTGGGTCTGGAGTGGGTCTAGGGGCTACACCTTC
- TRBJ1-6 TRBV5-1 - CASSLQQPGNSPLHF TGCGCCAGCAGCTTGCAACAGCCTGGGAATTCACCCCTCCACTTT
- TRBJ1-1 TRBV7-6 - CASSPSGKKTDTEAFF TGTGCCAGCAGCCCCTCAGGGAAGAAGACGGACACTGAGGCTTTCTTT
- TRBJ2-2 TRBV11-2 - CASSSVRGTGELFF TGTGCCAGCAGCTCCGTCAGGGGCACCGGGGAGCTGTTTTTT
- TRBJ1-2 TRBV5-4 - CASSFPGEEYLGYTF TGTGCCAGCAGCTTTCCCGGGGAGGAATATTTAGGCTACACCTTC
TRBD2 TRBJ2-5 TRBV2 few CASSYGTSGETQYF TGTGCCAGCAGTTACGGGACTAGTGGAGAGACCCAGTACTTC
- TRBJ1-3 TRBV9 - CASSDDTGLGNTIYF TGTGCCAGCAGCGACGACACAGGGCTTGGAAACACCATATATTTT
- TRBJ2-7 TRBV4-1 - CASSQGDTSSYEQYF TGCGCCAGCAGCCAAGGGGACACGAGCTCCTACGAGCAGTACTTC
- TRBJ1-3 TRBV6-1 - CASSVTGGNTIYF TGTGCCAGCAGTGTCACGGGAGGAAACACCATATATTTT
TRBD2 TRBJ2-7 TRBV6-1 - CASSEKSGEVF TGTGCCAGCAGTGAAAAAAGCGGGGAAGTGTTC
TRBD2 TRBJ2-3 TRBV6-4 - CASSGTSGGTDTQYF TGTGCCAGCAGTGGGACTAGCGGGGGCACAGATACGCAGTATTTT
- TRBJ2-1 TRBV29-1 - CSSQWNEQFF TGCAGCTCACAGTGGAATGAGCAGTTCTTC
TRBD1 TRBJ2-7 TRBV14 - CASSQGQPYEQYF TGTGCCAGCAGTCAGGGACAGCCCTACGAGCAGTACTTC
TRBD1 TRBJ2-7 TRBV9 - CASSANHRQGTVYEQYF TGTGCCAGCAGCGCCAACCACCGACAGGGGACCGTATACGAGCAGTACTTC
- TRBJ2-5 TRBV4-2 few CASSSLGDSPFQETQYF TGTGCCAGCAGCTCCTTGGGAGATAGCCCATTCCAAGAGACCCAGTACTTC
TRBD1 TRBJ2-5 TRBV18 - CASTWTGEETQYF TGTGCCAGCACTTGGACAGGGGAAGAGACCCAGTACTTC
- TRBJ2-1 TRBV7-3 - CASSLGPSLQVINLQFF TGTGCCAGCAGCCTTGGCCCCTCCCTACAGGTCATAAATTTGCAGTTCTTC
- TRBJ2-7 TRBV21-1 once CASSTPGRDKAYEQYF TGTGCCAGCAGCACCCCCGGGAGGGATAAGGCCTACGAGCAGTACTTC
- TRBJ2-1 TRBV5-4 - CASELPPYNEQFF TGTGCCAGCGAGCTTCCCCCTTACAATGAGCAGTTCTTC
- TRBJ1-1 TRBV6-1 - CAGLQGSGTEAFF TGTGCCGGATTACAGGGTTCGGGAACTGAAGCTTTCTTT
- TRBJ1-6 TRBV10-3 - CAISRESSYNSPLHF TGTGCCATCAGTCGGGAGAGCTCCTATAATTCACCCCTCCACTTT
- TRBJ2-7 TRBV6-5 - CASSTPQVPYEQYF TGTGCCAGCAGTACCCCGCAGGTTCCTTACGAGCAGTACTTC
TRBD1 TRBJ1-1 TRBV19 - CASNGAGGEGTEAFF TGTGCCAGTAATGGAGCAGGGGGCGAAGGAACTGAAGCTTTCTTT
TRBD1 TRBJ2-5 TRBV4-1 - CASSQDRQGVPQETQYF TGCGCCAGCAGCCAAGATCGGCAGGGGGTGCCCCAAGAGACCCAGTACTTC
TRBD2 TRBJ2-5 TRBV5-5 - CASSLGGTSMETQYF TGTGCCAGCAGCCTGGGAGGGACTAGTATGGAGACCCAGTACTTC
TRBD1 TRBJ1-2 TRBV27 - CASSPGQSNNYGYTF TGTGCCAGCAGTCCGGGACAGTCAAATAACTATGGCTACACCTTC
- TRBJ2-2 TRBV10-3 - CAISEPRQAANTGELFF TGTGCCATCAGTGAGCCACGACAGGCCGCGAACACCGGGGAGCTGTTTTTT
- TRBJ1-1 TRBV4-1 once CASSVRQWMNTEAFF TGCGCCAGCAGCGTGCGACAGTGGATGAACACTGAAGCTTTCTTT
TRBD1 TRBJ1-2 TRBV7-6 - CASSSNRGEYGYTF TGTGCCAGCAGCTCGAACAGGGGAGAGTACGGCTACACCTTC
- TRBJ1-1 TRBV29-1 - CSVEGRTMAEAFF TGCAGCGTTGAAGGGAGGACGATGGCTGAAGCTTTCTTT
- TRBJ2-1 TRBV4-1 - CASSQVVNEQFF TGCGCCAGCAGCCAAGTCGTAAATGAGCAGTTCTTC
- TRBJ1-3 TRBV7-9 - CASRGTGSSGNTIYF TGTGCCAGCAGGGGAACGGGGAGTAGCGGAAACACCATATATTTT